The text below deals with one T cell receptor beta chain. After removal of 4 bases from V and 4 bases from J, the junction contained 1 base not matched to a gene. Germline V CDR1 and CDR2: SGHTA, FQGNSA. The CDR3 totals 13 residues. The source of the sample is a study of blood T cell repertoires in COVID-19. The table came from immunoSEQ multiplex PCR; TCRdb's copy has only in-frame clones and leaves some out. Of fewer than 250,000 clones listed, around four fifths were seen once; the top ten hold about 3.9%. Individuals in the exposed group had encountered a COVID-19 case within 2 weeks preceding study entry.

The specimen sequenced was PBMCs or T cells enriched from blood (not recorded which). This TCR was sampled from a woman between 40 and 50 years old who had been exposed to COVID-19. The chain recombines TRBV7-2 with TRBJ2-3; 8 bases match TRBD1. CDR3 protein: CASSSGQADTQYF. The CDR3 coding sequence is TGTGCCAGCAGCTCGGGACAGGCAGATACGCAGTATTTT.